Presented here are 4 T cell receptor beta chains from one specimen sequenced in a study of T cell responses to AZD1222 COVID-19 vaccine (TCRdb year 2021). Preparation of the library involved the immunoSEQ multiplex PCR assay. Sourced from immuneACCESS, this table was stored by TCRdb with only in-frame sequences that have V and J called. A share of the clones is absent; for the studies checked, an unresolved V gene accounts for under half, and the remainder has no known explanation. This sample has 150,000 to 200,000 clones in its table, and approximately 93% of those were observed once. In total, the top ten clones hold 3.5% to 4.5% of the sample. What this sample's time point label stands for: baseline before first vaccination. The sequences come from peripheral blood, collected on day 0 of AZD1222 vaccination. The receptors originated from an adult in good health.

The V and J genes are TRBV10-3 and TRBJ2-3, with 12 bases lining up with TRBD2. The length of the CDR3 is 17 residues. V gave up 2 bases and J gave up 4 bases; unmatched junction bases: 7. CDR1 and CDR2 (germline): ENHRY, SYGVKD. The CDR3: CAISEGTSGGKADTQYF. In DNA, the CDR3 is TGTGCCATCAGTGAGGGAACTAGCGGGGGGAAAGCAGATACGCAGTATTTT.

The genes are TRBV5-1 and TRBJ1-6; 11 nucleotides line up with TRBD1. The CDR3 length is 13 residues. V lost 7 bases, J lost 7 bases, and 1 base stayed unmatched. Germline V gene data show CDR1 as SGHRS and CDR2 as YFSETQ. In DNA form, the CDR3 reads TGCGCCAGCGGGACAGGGGGAAATTCACCCCTCCACTTT. Protein sequence: CASGTGGNSPLHF. Full variable domain (outside the CDR3, taken from reference TRBV5-1 and TRBJ1-6): KAGVTQTPRYLIKTRGQQVTLSCSPISGHRSVSWYQQTPGQGLQFLFEYFSETQRNKGNFPGRFSGRQFSNSRSEMNVSTLELGDSALYLCASGTGGNSPLHFGNGTRLTVT.

V is TRBV28 and J is TRBJ2-1, with 9 positions matching TRBD2. In germline, CDR1 is MDHEN, CDR2 SYDVKM. V gave up 4 bases and J gave up 7 bases; unmatched junction bases: 14. The CDR3 spans 17 residues. The CDR3 region is CASSSPGLAGGHNEQFF. CDR3 in DNA: TGTGCCAGCAGTTCCCCGGGACTAGCAGGAGGGCATAATGAGCAGTTCTTC.

The chain has TRBV28 and TRBJ2-7; possible D gene TRBD2, 7 bases. Germline V gene sequence: CDR1 MDHEN, CDR2 SYDVKM. The CDR3 is 16 residues long. V shed 7 bases and J shed 3 bases, with 22 bases lying between them. The CDR3 bases are TGTGCCAGCACCTTGGAGGGGGGAGGGCCATTCTACGAGCAGTACTTC. Its protein is CASTLEGGGPFYEQYF.